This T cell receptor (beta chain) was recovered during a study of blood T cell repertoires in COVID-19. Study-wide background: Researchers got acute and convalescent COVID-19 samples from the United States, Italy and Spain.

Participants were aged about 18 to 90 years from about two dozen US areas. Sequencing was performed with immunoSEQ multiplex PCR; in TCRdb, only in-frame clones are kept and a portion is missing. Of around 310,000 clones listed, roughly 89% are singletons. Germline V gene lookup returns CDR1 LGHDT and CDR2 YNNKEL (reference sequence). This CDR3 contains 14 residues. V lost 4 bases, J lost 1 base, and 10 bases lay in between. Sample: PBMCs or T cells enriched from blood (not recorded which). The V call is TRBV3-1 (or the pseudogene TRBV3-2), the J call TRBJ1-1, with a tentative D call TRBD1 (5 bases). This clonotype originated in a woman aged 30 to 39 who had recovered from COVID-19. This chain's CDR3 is CASSPRDRNTEAFF. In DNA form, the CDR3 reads TGTGCCAGCAGCCCTCGAGACAGGAACACTGAAGCTTTCTTT.